Included here is one TCR beta chain sequence, with context. This entry comes from a study of blood T cell repertoires in COVID-19. Study summary: Sites in the United States, Italy and Spain provided acute and convalescent COVID-19 samples. PBMCs, B-cell-depleted T cells, or T cells provided the cDNA or gDNA that made up the material.

The CDR3 is made up of 13 amino acids. CDR1 GTSNPN and CDR2 SVGIG come from the germline V gene (reference sequence). V lost 4 bases, J lost 7 bases, and 17 bases lay in between. Original analysis: Amplification with reference gene primers provided the estimates of nucleated cell counts. Assay: immunoSEQ multiplex PCR; the TCRdb copy retains only in-frame clones and omits some. That table furnishes V, J and clone size, whereas the DNA furnished D and trimming. The sample has more than 13,000 clones; less than 95% are singletons. Sequencing was done on a sample of peripheral blood. The chain carries TRBV30 and TRBJ2-7; D remains unclear. The TCR was taken from a human donor in a cohort sampled during active COVID-19. The CDR3 DNA sequence: TGTGCCTGGACGCAATTAGTGGGCGAGGAGCAGTACTTC. Translated: CAWTQLVGEEQYF.